A single sample gave rise to the 26 T cell receptor beta chains below, sequenced in a study of T cell responses to AZD1222 COVID-19 vaccine. Assay: immunoSEQ multiplex PCR; the TCRdb copy retains only in-frame clones and omits some. Of around 91,000 clones in the sample, approximately 90% were seen once. The material sequenced was peripheral blood, taken 28 days after the second AZD1222 dose. The receptor source for this set is an adult who received the AZD1222 COVID-19 vaccine.

The chain recombines TRBV24-1 with TRBJ2-4, with 8 bases lining up with TRBD2. V lost 6 bases, J lost 0 bases, and 12 bases stayed unmatched. The CDR3 runs to 18 residues. Germline V gene data show CDR1 as KGHDR and CDR2 as SFDVKD. CDR3 protein: CATSRGGRRYPAKNIQYF. CDR3 DNA sequence: TGTGCCACCAGTCGGGGGGGGCGACGGTATCCAGCCAAAAACATTCAGTACTTC.

This chain links TRBV9 with TRBJ2-7; D possibly corresponds to TRBD1 (6 bases). Germline-derived CDR1 and CDR2 are SGDLS and YYNGEE. V lost 0 bases to trimming and J lost 3 bases, with 13 bases between them. The CDR3 length is 15 residues. The CDR3 is CASSVDDRIDYEQYF. Here the CDR3 DNA reads TGTGCCAGCAGCGTAGATGACAGGATTGACTACGAGCAGTACTTC.

This chain links TRBV18 with TRBJ2-4; 7 bases fit TRBD1. Germline loops: CDR1 KGHSH, CDR2 LQKENI. The CDR3 is 12 residues long. V lost 4 bases to trimming and J lost 6 bases; unmatched junction nucleotides: 0. CDR3 sequence reads: CASSQGANIQYF. CDR3 sequence (DNA): TGTGCCAGCTCACAGGGGGCAAACATTCAGTACTTC.

The chain uses TRBV5-1 and TRBJ1-3; no clear D. Germline V gene sequence: CDR1 SGHRS, CDR2 YFSETQ. This CDR3 comprises 16 residues. V lost 4 bases to trimming and J lost 2 bases, with 16 bases between them. This chain's CDR3 is CASSLMAGETGNTIYF. Written as DNA, the CDR3 is TGCGCCAGCAGCCTAATGGCTGGGGAGACTGGAAACACCATATATTTT.

The rearrangement joins TRBV4-1 to TRBJ2-7, with a possible D match to TRBD1 (6 bases). In germline, CDR1 is MGHRA, CDR2 YSYEKL. Deletions cut 0 bases from V and 5 bases from J, with 11 bases between. This CDR3 spans 14 amino acids. CDR3 sequence: CASSQDETGHEQYF. The CDR3 coding sequence is TGCGCCAGCAGCCAAGACGAGACAGGACACGAGCAGTACTTC.

V gene TRBV6-2 or TRBV6-3 combines with J gene TRBJ1-2; no definite D call. This CDR3 spans 14 amino acids. V gave up 0 bases and J gave up 4 bases, with 9 bases separating them. Germline-derived CDR1 and CDR2 are MNHEY and SVGEGT. CDR3 loop: CASSYSQQLYGYTF. In nucleotides, the CDR3 is TGTGCCAGCAGTTACTCGCAACAGCTCTATGGCTACACCTTC.

The rearrangement uses TRBV28 and TRBJ1-3; a weak D match, TRBD1 (5 bases). CDR3 length: 17 amino acids. V was cut by 6 bases and J by 1 base, with 19 bases left in between. CDR1 and CDR2 (germline): MDHEN, SYDVKM. The CDR3 here is CASRGGGTAQSGNTIYF. For the CDR3, the DNA is TGTGCCAGCAGGGGGGGAGGGACGGCACAATCTGGAAACACCATATATTTT.

Here the CDR3 DNA reads TGCGCCAGCAGCTCCTTAGCGGGAGAGCGCGGCATTCAGTACTTC. Translating it yields CASSSLAGERGIQYF. V usage is TRBV5-1 and J usage is TRBJ2-4; 9 bases align to TRBD2. Germline CDR1 and CDR2: SGHRS and YFSETQ. This CDR3 has 15 residues. V was pared by 3 bases and J by 9 bases, with 10 bases of the junction left unmatched.

The chain couples TRBV5-5 to TRBJ1-6; 10 bases are a match to TRBD1. Germline assignment: CDR1 SGHKS and CDR2 YYEKEE (reference sequence). The CDR3 extends over 15 amino acids. The V gene end was trimmed by 4 bases and the J gene end by 9 bases; junction bases not matched to a gene: 7. The CDR3 sequence: CASSLSRDRGSPLHF. CDR3 DNA sequence: TGTGCCAGCAGCCTCTCCCGGGACAGGGGTTCACCCCTCCACTTT.

The rearrangement links TRBV6-5 to TRBJ1-1; no clear D. Germline CDR1 reads MNHEY; CDR2 reads SVGAGI. The CDR3 spans 15 residues. V was shortened by 0 bases and J by 4 bases, with 12 bases between the two germline ends. The CDR3 nucleotides read TGTGCCAGCAGTTACTCATCGGGAGCCTCCACTGAAGCTTTCTTT. Its protein is CASSYSSGASTEAFF.

This clone was detected only once. CDR3 sequence: CASRFEGASEQYF. The DNA of the CDR3 is TGCGCCAGCAGGTTCGAGGGGGCGAGTGAGCAGTACTTC. The chain has TRBV5-1 and TRBJ2-7; TRBD1 agrees at 7 bases. The germline gives CDR1 SGHRS, CDR2 YFSETQ. The V gene end was trimmed by 5 bases and the J gene end by 7 bases; junction bases not matched to a gene: 9. There are 13 residues in the CDR3.

This chain's CDR3 is CASSAGANQPQHF. CDR3 sequence (DNA): TGTGCCAGCAGTGCCGGGGCAAATCAGCCCCAGCATTTT. The chain joins TRBV25-1 to TRBJ1-5, with a possible D match to TRBD1 (5 bases). The CDR3 runs 13 residues. Germline values: CDR1 MGHDK, CDR2 SYGVNS. The ends were cut back, 4 bases at V and 4 bases at J, with 8 bases in the middle.

This sequence joins TRBV7-2 and TRBJ2-7, with D perhaps TRBD1 (5 bases). V was clipped by 2 bases and J by 3 bases, with 14 bases between them. This CDR3 comprises 15 residues. Germline V CDR1 and CDR2: SGHTA, FQGNSA. CDR3 sequence (DNA): TGTGCCAGCAGCTTAAATCAGGGTCCCCTCTACGAGCAGTACTTC. Encoded protein: CASSLNQGPLYEQYF.

The chain joins TRBV27 to TRBJ1-1; D might be TRBD1 (6 bases). CDR1 MNHEY and CDR2 SMNVEV come from the germline V gene (reference sequence). The germline V and J ends were trimmed by 2 bases and 3 bases, with 10 bases remaining between them. The CDR3 covers 14 residues. CDR3 region: CASSLIRGHTEAFF. CDR3 in DNA: TGTGCCAGCAGTTTAATCCGGGGGCACACTGAAGCTTTCTTT.

The rearrangement links TRBV7-3 to TRBJ2-6; D unclear. Trimming took off 6 bases at V and 0 bases at J, with 15 bases between the two ends. Germline V gene sequence: CDR1 SGHTA, CDR2 FQGTGA. This CDR3 contains 17 residues. In DNA form, the CDR3 reads TGTGCCAGCAGTAGTCCCCCTCCCAGCTCTGGGGCCAACGTCCTGACTTTC. Its protein product is CASSSPPPSSGANVLTF.

The chain combines TRBV19 with TRBJ2-7; no definite D call. The CDR3 sequence is 13 residues long. The germline V gene encodes CDR1 LNHDA and CDR2 SQIVND (reference sequence). Between the trimmed V and J ends, which lost 5 bases and 0 bases, there was a span of 8 bases. This CDR3 reads CASSYSGSYEQYF. As DNA, the CDR3 is TGTGCCAGTAGTTATTCGGGCTCCTACGAGCAGTACTTC.

J is TRBJ2-1 and V is TRBV6-5, with D tentatively TRBD1 or TRBD2 (5 bases each). CDR1 and CDR2 (germline): MNHEY, SVGAGI. The CDR3 has 14 residues. V was clipped by 6 bases and J by 7 bases, with 16 bases between them. CDR3: CASSRVGTENEQFF. The DNA of the CDR3 is TGTGCCAGCAGCCGAGTTGGGACGGAGAATGAGCAGTTCTTC.

V usage is TRBV20-1 and J usage is TRBJ2-1; TRBD2 agrees at 10 bases. The V segment lost 3 bases and the J segment 9 bases; nucleotides outside the gene matches: 8. CDR3 length equals 14 residues. Germline CDR1 and CDR2: DFQATT and SNEGSKA (reference sequence). The DNA of the CDR3 is TGCAGTGCTAGTCGTCTAGCGGGAGCCGGTGAGCAGTTCTTC. It codes for CSASRLAGAGEQFF.

V is TRBV5-1 and J is TRBJ2-7, with 10 bases fitting TRBD2. The V gene's germline CDR1 is SGHRS and CDR2 YFSETQ. The CDR3 extends over 18 amino acids. Losses at the gene ends were 0 bases for V and 4 bases for J; bases not matched to a gene: 13. This chain's CDR3 is CASSLVPDRASGSYEQYF. As DNA, the CDR3 is TGCGCCAGCAGCTTGGTCCCAGATAGGGCTAGCGGGAGTTACGAGCAGTACTTC.

The chain employs TRBV29-1 and TRBJ2-2, with D possibly called TRBD1 or TRBD2 (6 bases each). The germline V and J ends were trimmed by 7 bases and 3 bases, with 15 bases remaining between them. The V gene's germline CDR1 is SQVTM and CDR2 ANQGSEA. The CDR3 covers 14 residues. CDR3: CSGRESGDTGELFF. In nucleotides, the CDR3 is TGCAGCGGCCGGGAGTCAGGGGACACCGGGGAGCTGTTTTTT.

V and J are TRBV10-2 and TRBJ2-1; TRBD2 matches at 9 bases. Per germline, CDR1 WSHSY and CDR2 SAAADI. V dropped 8 bases and J dropped 3; count of bases not matched to a gene: 5. This CDR3 region has 14 residues. CDR3 DNA sequence: TGCGCCAGCTCTAGGACTAGCGACTACAATGAGCAGTTCTTC. Protein sequence: CASSRTSDYNEQFF.

The rearrangement joins TRBV7-2 to TRBJ2-3, with TRBD1 identical over 10 bases. V dropped 4 bases and J dropped 3; count of bases not matched to a gene: 1. CDR1 and CDR2 (germline): SGHTA, FQGNSA. CDR3 length: 14 residues. The CDR3 here is CASSSGQGTDTQYF. DNA of the CDR3: TGTGCCAGCAGCTCGGGACAGGGGACAGATACGCAGTATTTT.

Judged by abundance, this clone is medium-sized. The V and J genes are TRBV5-1 and TRBJ1-4; D uncertain. This CDR3 contains 16 residues. Germline CDR1 SGHRS, CDR2 YFSETQ. V dropped 0 bases and J dropped 7 bases, with 16 bases sitting between them. The CDR3 loop reads CASSLVKIGPSEKLFF. CDR3 in DNA: TGCGCCAGCAGCTTGGTTAAAATTGGCCCTTCTGAAAAACTGTTTTTT.

The chain carries TRBV3-1 (or the pseudogene TRBV3-2) and TRBJ2-3; D is possibly TRBD2 (6 bases). Germline V CDR1 and CDR2: LGHDT, YNNKEL (reference sequence). Trimming left V 0 bases short and J 4 bases short, with 8 bases between. The CDR3 sequence is 14 residues long. In nucleotides, the CDR3 is TGTGCCAGCAGCCAAGAACCGGGGGCAGATACGCAGTATTTT. Amino acids: CASSQEPGADTQYF.

The chain recombines TRBV28 with TRBJ1-5, with 7 bases aligning to TRBD1. With 5 bases clipped from V and 5 bases from J, the junction kept 9 bases outside the gene matches. This CDR3 has 15 amino acids. Germline-derived CDR1 and CDR2 are MDHEN and SYDVKM. CDR3 sequence: CASSTRDRNDQPQHF. Here the CDR3 DNA reads TGTGCCAGCAGTACCAGGGACAGAAACGATCAGCCCCAGCATTTT.

J is TRBJ2-7 and V is TRBV7-2; D unresolved. This CDR3 has 14 residues. Trimming cost V 3 bases and J 1 base, with 10 bases left between them. CDR1 SGHTA and CDR2 FQGNSA come from the germline V gene. The CDR3 sequence: CASSFPQTSYEQYF. CDR3 DNA sequence: TGTGCCAGCAGCTTCCCACAGACTTCCTACGAGCAGTACTTC.